The 16 T cell receptor beta chains below come from one sample, sequenced in a study of control samples from healthy donors and cancer patients. The repertoire was sequenced with immunoSEQ multiplex PCR; TCRdb's copy has only in-frame clones and lacks some. The sample has approximately 12,000 clones; approximately 94% are singletons. Sequenced material: PBMCs. All receptors derive from a man aged 70-80 years with head and neck cancer.

This clone has more than one count but fewer than ten. The chain carries TRBV10-1 and TRBJ2-3; possible D gene TRBD2, 6 bases. The CDR3 is 15 residues long. The V gene lost 0 bases and the J gene lost 3 bases, with 10 bases spanning the gap. CDR1 and CDR2 from the germline V gene are WNHNN and SYGVQD (reference sequence). The DNA of the CDR3 is TGCGCCAGCAGTGAGTCCGTCGGGGGAACAGATACGCAGTATTTT. It codes for CASSESVGGTDTQYF.

V is TRBV9 and J is TRBJ2-2; 13 bases map to TRBD2. Looked up from germline, CDR1 is SGDLS and CDR2 is YYNGEE. This CDR3 spans 15 amino acids. The V segment lost 6 bases and the J segment 6 bases; nucleotides outside the gene matches: 5. The chain's CDR3 is CASTTLAGGPGELFF. In DNA form, the CDR3 reads TGTGCCAGCACCACACTAGCGGGGGGGCCCGGGGAGCTGTTTTTT.

V usage is TRBV4-2 and J usage is TRBJ1-1; TRBD1 matches 7 bases. The germline V gene encodes CDR1 LGHNA and CDR2 YNFKEQ. The CDR3 length is 14 residues. With V trimmed by 2 bases and J by 1 base, 1 base remained unmatched. The DNA for the CDR3 is TGTGCCAGCAGCCAACAGGGGGGGAACACTGAAGCTTTCTTT. Translated, it gives CASSQQGGNTEAFF.

The J gene is TRBJ2-7, the V gene TRBV6-5; no reliable D call. Germline-derived CDR1 and CDR2 are MNHEY and SVGAGI. CDR3 length: 12 residues. V lost 10 bases and J lost 0, with 10 bases in between. The CDR3 nucleotides are TGTGCCACCCGAACGGTCTCCTACGAGCAGTACTTC. It codes for CATRTVSYEQYF.

The chain couples TRBV9 to TRBJ1-2; D is unclear. Germline V lookup: CDR1 SGDLS, CDR2 YYNGEE. There are 14 residues in the CDR3. Trimming cost V 0 bases and J 2 bases, with 8 bases left between them. CDR3 residues: CASSVGWGNYGYTF. For the CDR3, the DNA is TGTGCCAGCAGCGTAGGATGGGGAAACTATGGCTACACCTTC.

The rearrangement links TRBV5-6 to TRBJ2-2; TRBD2 agrees at 8 bases. J gave up 0 bases and V 4 bases, and 8 bases lay outside the gene matches. Germline CDR1 and CDR2: SGHDT and YYEEEE. The CDR3 sequence is 17 residues long. DNA of the CDR3: TGTGCCAGCAGCGCCTTTACTAGCGGAGCGAACACCGGGGAGCTGTTTTTT. Its translation: CASSAFTSGANTGELFF.

The chain links TRBV7-9 to TRBJ1-6, with 7 bases matching TRBD1. CDR3 length: 14 amino acids. From germline, CDR1 is SEHNR and CDR2 FQNEAQ (reference sequence). Trimming cost V 3 bases and J 9 bases; bases outside gene matches: 5. CDR3 sequence reads: CASSFDRETSPLHF. CDR3 in DNA: TGTGCCAGCAGCTTTGACAGGGAGACTTCACCCCTCCACTTT. Using reference TRBV7-9 and TRBJ1-6 for the parts outside the CDR3, the full variable domain is DTGVSQNPRHKITKRGQNVTFRCDPISEHNRLYWYRQTLGQGPEFLTYFQNEAQLEKSRLLSDRFSAERPKGSFSTLEIQRTEQGDSAMYLCASSFDRETSPLHFGNGTRLTVT.

The chain joins TRBV7-8 to TRBJ2-7; 8 bases agree with TRBD1. J lost 3 bases, V lost 5 bases, and 6 bases had no gene match. Germline CDR1 SGHVS, CDR2 FQNEAQ. The CDR3 is made up of 14 amino acids. Here the CDR3 DNA reads TGTGCCAGCAGCCGGGACAGGATAGGCTACGAGCAGTACTTC. Protein: CASSRDRIGYEQYF.

The chain joins TRBV10-3 to TRBJ2-1, with no clear D. Trimming removed 6 bases from V and 5 bases from J, with 5 bases in between. Germline-derived CDR1 and CDR2 are ENHRY and SYGVKD. This CDR3 is 11 amino acids long. The DNA for the CDR3 is TGTGCCATCAGCCCTCACAATGAGCAGTTCTTC. As protein: CAISPHNEQFF.

The V and J genes are TRBV19 and TRBJ2-7, with a possible D match to TRBD1 (6 bases). CDR1 is LNHDA and CDR2 is SQIVND in the germline V gene (reference sequence). Trimming took 5 bases from V and 5 from J, leaving 19 bases between them. This CDR3 contains 15 residues. CDR3 sequence reads: CASSADRRYPHEQYF. The CDR3 DNA is TGTGCCAGTAGTGCCGACAGGCGCTATCCCCACGAGCAGTACTTC. The complete variable domain, with remaining parts taken from reference TRBV19 and TRBJ2-7, reads DGGITQSPKYLFRKEGQNVTLSCEQNLNHDAMYWYRQDPGQGLRLIYYSQIVNDFQKGDIAEGYSVSREKKESFPLTVTSAQKNPTAFYLCASSADRRYPHEQYFGPGTRLTVT.

The V gene is TRBV11-3, the J gene TRBJ1-2; unclear D gene. The CDR3 length is 16 residues. CDR1 and CDR2 (germline): SGHNT, YENEEA. The V end was cut by 6 bases, the J end by 4 bases, with 21 bases between. CDR3 amino acids: CASRPSTEWGTYGYTF. DNA for the CDR3: TGTGCCAGCAGACCCTCGACGGAGTGGGGTACCTATGGCTACACCTTC.

The V call is TRBV28, the J call TRBJ2-3, with D perhaps TRBD1 or TRBD2 (5 bases each). The CDR3 is 18 residues long. Deletions cut 6 bases from V and 7 bases from J, with 29 bases between. CDR1 and CDR2 (germline): MDHEN, SYDVKM. CDR3 nucleotide sequence: TGTGCCAGCAGCTCCCCCCCCGAATCCCCAGCGAGGGGTCATACGCAGTATTTT. It translates to CASSSPPESPARGHTQYF.

This rearrangement joins TRBV19 to TRBJ2-7, with 7 bases fitting TRBD2. Trimming at V came to 6 bases and at J to 2 bases, leaving 4 bases not matched to a gene. Germline assignment: CDR1 LNHDA and CDR2 SQIVND (reference sequence). The CDR3 is made up of 13 amino acids. The CDR3 sequence is CASSWAGAYEQYF. The CDR3 bases are TGTGCCAGTAGCTGGGCGGGGGCCTACGAGCAGTACTTC.

The genes are TRBV18 and TRBJ2-1; D ambiguous. This CDR3 has 13 amino acids. Germline CDR1 and CDR2: KGHSH and LQKENI. V lost 4 bases and J 5 bases, leaving 9 bases between the germline ends. As DNA, the CDR3 is TGTGCCAGCTCACAGGGCACCGACAATGAGCAGTTCTTC. Amino acid sequence: CASSQGTDNEQFF.

CDR3 in amino acids: CASREPRGAGPNYGYTF. CDR3 nucleotides: TGTGCCAGCAGGGAACCCCGGGGCGCGGGGCCAAACTATGGCTACACCTTC. The chain recombines TRBV6-1 with TRBJ1-2; TRBD1 might be the D (5 bases). Trimming took off 6 bases at V and 2 bases at J, with 22 bases between the two ends. Germline CDR1 MNHNS, CDR2 SASEGT. This CDR3 contains 17 residues.

This rearrangement joins TRBV3-1 (or the pseudogene TRBV3-2) to TRBJ2-2, with unresolved D. V lost 5 bases and J lost 2, with 3 bases in between. Germline-derived CDR1 and CDR2 are LGHDT and YNNKEL (reference sequence). CDR3 size: 12 residues. CDR3 sequence reads: CASSFNTGELFF. CDR3 DNA sequence: TGTGCCAGCAGCTTTAACACCGGGGAGCTGTTTTTT.